The entry that follows covers one TCR beta chain sequence. This CDR3 spans 14 amino acids. Germline CDR1 is SNHLY and CDR2 is FYNNEI. The V and J ends lost 8 bases and 4 bases, in that order; junction bases with no gene match: 4. Only in-frame clones appear in the TCRdb table, and some are missing; sequencing was by immunoSEQ multiplex PCR. The sample shows 150,000 or so clones, under 90% of them seen only once. The record originates from a study of cytotoxic CD8 clonotypes in ibrutinib-treated CLL. The rearrangement uses TRBV2 and TRBJ1-5; the match to TRBD1 covers 11 bases. This clonotype was sampled from a human donor with chronic lymphocytic leukemia. This specimen was PBMCs, taken after 24 months of ibrutinib treatment. CDR3 protein: CASGRDRGNQPQHF. The CDR3 nucleotides are TGTGCCAGCGGCCGGGACAGGGGGAATCAGCCCCAGCATTTT.